The next 31 T cell receptor beta chains were all read from a single sample in a study of T cells in Graves' hyperthyroidism and ophthalmopathy (dated by TCRdb to between 2018 and 2020). The library was prepared using multiplex PCR. TCRdb names Illumina HiSeq 2000 as the instrument used. The TCR beta CDR3 regions were amplified from RNA transcripts. The TCR CDR3 was subjected to a first round of RT-PCR using the HTBI primer set and the Qiagen OneStep RT-PCR kit. In TCRdb, the public reads were trimmed at Q25 with fastp and aligned with MiXCR, with productive beta chains retained. Rows merge per CDR3 protein into single entries with the most common DNA and genes. The sample table contains 90,000 to 120,000 distinct CDR3 sequences; only one count was recorded for approximately 15% of them. Clones ranked in the top ten supply around 42% of the sample. Sequenced material: blood. These receptors were obtained from a woman aged 45-65 years with Graves' hyperthyroidism.

This clonotype appeared many times. The V and J genes are TRBV6-2 or TRBV6-3 and TRBJ2-1; TRBD2 aligns across 7 bases. Germline V gene sequence: CDR1 MNHEY, CDR2 SVGEGT. The CDR3 is 14 residues long. Trimming removed 0 bases from V and 7 bases from J; junction bases left unmatched: 3. In nucleotides, the CDR3 is TGTGCCAGCAGTTACTCGTGGACTAGAAATGAGCAGTTCTTC. Amino acid sequence: CASSYSWTRNEQFF.

In the case of this clonotype: A much larger clone is a single base away; this may be a read error. V usage is TRBV5-1 and J usage is TRBJ2-2; TRBD2 aligns across 11 bases. The CDR3 has 16 amino acids. Germline CDR1 is SGHRS and CDR2 is YFSETQ. The CDR3 region has the DNA TGCGTCAGCCGATACTTAGCGGGAGGGCCGACCGGGGAGCTGTTTTTT. Amino acids: CVSRYLAGGPTGELFF.

This clonotype came up many times. The chain uses TRBV24-1 and TRBJ2-3; no clear D. The V and J ends lost 4 bases and 0 bases respectively, with 7 bases between them. Per germline, CDR1 KGHDR and CDR2 SFDVKD. The CDR3 spans 14 residues. CDR3 region: CATSETASTDTQYF. The CDR3 DNA follows: TGTGCCACCAGTGAAACAGCCAGCACAGATACGCAGTATTTT.

This clonotype was seen many times. The chain recombines TRBV12-3 or TRBV12-4 with TRBJ2-7, with 9 nucleotides matching TRBD1. V shed 1 base and J 7 bases; nucleotides not matched to a gene: 8. The CDR3 has 15 amino acids. The CDR3 spells CASSLGTGALFEQYF. CDR3 in DNA: TGTGCCAGCAGTTTAGGGACAGGGGCGCTTTTTGAGCAGTACTTC.

This clonotype was observed many times. This sequence joins TRBV28 and TRBJ2-1, with a possible D match to TRBD1 (5 bases). The V gene's germline CDR1 is MDHEN and CDR2 SYDVKM. Trimming removed 5 bases at V and 6 bases at J, with 11 bases between. The CDR3 runs to 13 residues. CDR3 in amino acids: CASSGVGANEQFF. In DNA, the CDR3 is TGTGCCAGCAGTGGGGTAGGGGCCAATGAGCAGTTCTTC.

The chain joins TRBV20-1 to TRBJ2-1, with TRBD2 identical over 14 bases. Germline-derived CDR1 and CDR2 are DFQATT and SNEGSKA (reference sequence). V trimming: 2 bases; J trimming: 7 bases; junction bases outside the gene matches: 10. The CDR3 totals 17 residues. CDR3 nucleotide sequence: TGCAGTGCTAGAATTCTTCCCGGGACTAGCGGGGGAAATGAGCAGTTCTTC. It yields the protein CSARILPGTSGGNEQFF.

The rearrangement links TRBV7-2 to TRBJ2-3, with D tentatively TRBD1 or TRBD2 (5 bases each). Trimming stripped 3 bases from V and 3 bases from J, with 22 bases between. Germline-derived CDR1 and CDR2 are SGHTA and FQGNSA. CDR3 size: 18 residues. The CDR3 is CASSLAGLARGPTDTQYF. The CDR3 region has the DNA TGTGCCAGCAGCTTGGCCGGTCTAGCAAGGGGCCCTACAGATACGCAGTATTTT.

This clonotype has ten or more counts. The gene calls are TRBV12-3 or TRBV12-4 and TRBJ2-7; D is unclear. The CDR3 runs to 15 residues. V shed 5 bases and J shed 2 bases, with 16 bases lying between them. CDR3: CASSLASSGAYEQYF. Written as DNA, the CDR3 is TGTGCCAGCAGTCTTGCCTCGAGTGGGGCCTACGAGCAGTACTTC.

The CDR3 spells CASSQYMVAGELFF. CDR3 sequence (DNA): TGCGCCAGCAGCCAATATATGGTGGCCGGGGAGCTGTTTTTT. The V call is TRBV4-1, the J call TRBJ2-2; D is unresolved. The V and J ends lost 2 bases and 6 bases respectively, with 10 bases between them. Germline CDR1 is MGHRA and CDR2 is YSYEKL. The CDR3 contains 14 residues.

The CDR3 sequence is CASRALGQETQYF. The CDR3 bases are TGTGCCAGCAGGGCTCTCGGCCAAGAGACCCAGTACTTC. This chain links TRBV3-1 with TRBJ2-5; D gene uncertain. Looked up from germline, CDR1 is LGHDT and CDR2 is YNNKEL (reference sequence). The CDR3 contains 13 residues. Trimming stripped 6 bases from V and 1 base from J, with 9 bases between.

This clonotype was seen repeatedly, ten times or more. The V call is TRBV3-1, the J call TRBJ2-7; TRBD1 matches 7 bases. Germline loops: CDR1 LGHDT, CDR2 YNNKEL (reference sequence). Trimming removed 4 bases from V and 3 bases from J; junction bases left unmatched: 12. CDR3 length: 16 amino acids. In nucleotides, the CDR3 is TGTGCCAGCAGCCCTCGAGGGGGCCATCACTTCTACGAGCAGTACTTC. This codes for CASSPRGGHHFYEQYF.

This clonotype came up a few times. The chain links TRBV6-5 to TRBJ2-5; a possible D gene is TRBD1 (6 bases). The V gene's germline CDR1 is MNHEY and CDR2 SVGAGI. This CDR3 has 17 amino acids. The germline V and J ends were trimmed by 0 bases and 5 bases, with 19 bases remaining between them. CDR3 protein: CASSYSGTGTTGETQYF. The CDR3 DNA is TGTGCCAGCAGTTACTCGGGAACCGGGACAACGGGGGAGACCCAGTACTTC.

This chain uses TRBV20-1 with TRBJ1-1; D might be TRBD1 (5 bases). CDR1 and CDR2 (germline): DFQATT, SNEGSKA (reference sequence). This CDR3 is 12 amino acids long. The V gene lost 3 bases and the J gene lost 3 bases, with 8 bases spanning the gap. CDR3 residues: CSARGGDTEAFF. CDR3 DNA: TGCAGTGCTAGGGGGGGGGACACTGAAGCTTTCTTT.

This clonotype was recorded at least ten times. The V and J genes are TRBV12-3 or TRBV12-4 and TRBJ1-4, with 9 bases aligning to TRBD1. With V trimmed by 5 bases and J by 8 bases, 6 bases remained unmatched. This CDR3 has 14 amino acids. This CDR3 is CASSRDRVGEKLFF. The DNA for the CDR3 is TGTGCCAGCAGTCGGGACAGGGTTGGAGAAAAACTGTTTTTT.

This clonotype occurred many times. The rearrangement uses TRBV5-4 and TRBJ2-1; D possibly corresponds to TRBD1 (6 bases). The V gene lost 2 bases and the J gene lost 8 bases, with 14 bases spanning the gap. CDR3 length: 14 amino acids. Per the germline V gene, CDR1 is SGHNT and CDR2 is YYREEE (reference sequence). CDR3 protein: CASSLLQGSDEQFF. The CDR3 DNA reads TGTGCCAGCAGCTTATTACAGGGTAGCGATGAGCAGTTCTTC.

At least ten counts were recorded for this clonotype. This chain connects TRBV5-1 to TRBJ2-1; 7 bases are a match to TRBD2. The germline V gene encodes CDR1 SGHRS and CDR2 YFSETQ. This CDR3 region has 13 residues. The junction had 5 bases not matched to a gene; V was cut back by 4 bases and J by 7 bases. For the CDR3, the DNA is TGCGCCAGCAGCCTTACTAGCGCGAATGAGCAGTTCTTC. Its translation: CASSLTSANEQFF.

In its sample, this clonotype was seen many times. The V call is TRBV5-1, the J call TRBJ2-4; a weak D match, TRBD2 (6 bases). This CDR3 comprises 15 residues. CDR1 and CDR2 from the germline V gene are SGHRS and YFSETQ. V was cut by 4 bases and J by 3 bases, with 14 bases left in between. In DNA form, the CDR3 reads TGCGCCAGCAGCCCATTAAGGGGAGGCAAAAACATTCAGTACTTC. Amino acid sequence: CASSPLRGGKNIQYF.

This clonotype was picked up many times. J is TRBJ1-1 and V is TRBV29-1; D remains unclear. The CDR3 is made up of 14 amino acids. The germline CDR1 and CDR2 sequences are SQVTM and ANQGSEA. Trimming stripped 4 bases from V and 1 base from J, with 13 bases between. Here the CDR3 DNA reads TGCAGCGTTGGGTTGTCCAGAGCGAACACTGAAGCTTTCTTT. Amino acid sequence: CSVGLSRANTEAFF. Drawing the rest from reference TRBV29-1 and TRBJ1-1, the complete variable domain is SAVISQKPSRDICQRGTSLTIQCQVDSQVTMMFWYRQQPGQSLTLIATANQGSEATYESGFVIDKFPISRPNLTFSTLTVSNMSPEDSSIYLCSVGLSRANTEAFFGQGTRLTVV.

This clonotype has at least ten counts. The junction shows a germline mismatch at one end, possibly a read error. Here the CDR3 reads CGVEADGREQYF. The CDR3 bases are TGCGGCGTTGAGGCGGACGGTCGCGAGCAGTACTTC. The rearrangement uses TRBV29-1 and TRBJ2-7; the D is unclear. Looked up from germline, CDR1 is SQVTM and CDR2 is ANQGSEA. CDR3 size: 12 residues.

This clonotype was counted ten times or more. V usage is TRBV13 and J usage is TRBJ1-2; D call uncertain. Germline assignment: CDR1 PRHDT and CDR2 FYEKMQ (reference sequence). V gave up 0 bases and J gave up 0 bases, with 8 bases separating them. This CDR3 is built from 15 residues. CDR3 sequence reads: CASSLGHRANYGYTF. The CDR3 region has the DNA TGTGCCAGCAGCTTAGGACACAGAGCTAACTATGGCTACACCTTC.

This clonotype was picked up many times. This chain links TRBV24-1 with TRBJ2-1, with TRBD2 matching 7 bases. The CDR3 sequence is 18 residues long. Germline V lookup: CDR1 KGHDR, CDR2 SFDVKD. Trimming at V came to 3 bases and at J to 6 bases, leaving 16 bases not matched to a gene. The DNA for the CDR3 is TGTGCCACCAGTGATCCAAACCCGAGTGGGAGGGCCCTCAATGAGCAGTTCTTC. It translates to CATSDPNPSGRALNEQFF.

This clonotype has a count of ten or more. The chain is built from TRBV7-9 and TRBJ2-2; 8 bases line up with TRBD1. This CDR3 is built from 19 residues. The junction had 14 bases not matched to a gene; V was cut back by 5 bases and J by 0 bases. Per the germline V gene, CDR1 is SEHNR and CDR2 is FQNEAQ (reference sequence). The CDR3 sequence is CASSAPVPDREANTGELFF. The CDR3 coding sequence is TGTGCCAGCAGCGCCCCGGTTCCGGACAGGGAAGCGAACACCGGGGAGCTGTTTTTT.

This clonotype was recorded at least ten times. CDR3 in amino acids: CASSPRTGSDEQYF. The CDR3 bases are TGTGCCAGCAGCCCCCGGACAGGGAGCGACGAGCAGTACTTC. This chain joins TRBV3-1 and TRBJ2-7; 8 bases match TRBD1. The CDR3 sequence is 14 residues long. V lost 4 bases, J lost 5 bases, and 7 bases stayed unmatched. Germline assignment: CDR1 LGHDT and CDR2 YNNKEL (reference sequence).

This clonotype came up many times. The chain carries TRBV28 and TRBJ1-2; the D gene is possibly TRBD1 (5 bases). The CDR3 extends over 12 amino acids. Germline V lookup: CDR1 MDHEN, CDR2 SYDVKM. The germline V and J ends were trimmed by 2 bases and 8 bases, with 9 bases remaining between them. CDR3 in DNA: TGTGCCAGCAGTTTAAATACAGGCGGCTACACCTTC. Its translation: CASSLNTGGYTF.

Many counts were recorded for this clonotype. The genes are TRBV12-3 or TRBV12-4 and TRBJ1-4; the D gene is possibly TRBD1 (5 bases). Trimming left V 6 bases short and J 8 bases short, with 28 bases between. The CDR3 is 18 amino acids. CDR3 in amino acids: CASSQQLLSGTVGEKLFF. The CDR3 DNA reads as TGTGCCAGCAGCCAACAGTTGTTATCCGGGACCGTAGGCGAAAAACTGTTTTTT.

This clonotype was detected ten times or more. The rearrangement joins TRBV18 to TRBJ2-5; 11 bases are a match to TRBD2. This CDR3 has 15 amino acids. The germline CDR1 and CDR2 sequences are KGHSH and LQKENI. J gave up 3 bases and V 5 bases, and 5 bases lay outside the gene matches. CDR3 in DNA: TGTGCCAGCTCAACTAGCGGGAGAGACAAAGAGACCCAGTACTTC. Its protein is CASSTSGRDKETQYF.

There are many counts of this clonotype. This chain uses TRBV9 with TRBJ2-1, with TRBD2 matching over 10 bases. CDR3 length: 15 residues. V shed 4 bases, J shed 2 bases, and the junction held 3 bases outside the gene matches. Germline V gives CDR1 SGDLS, CDR2 YYNGEE. The CDR3 loop reads CASSSGLAAYNEQFF. The CDR3 nucleotides are TGTGCCAGCAGCTCAGGACTAGCGGCCTACAATGAGCAGTTCTTC.

At least ten counts were recorded for this clonotype. V is TRBV7-9 and J is TRBJ2-6; 11 bases map to TRBD2. The J segment lost 1 base and the V segment lost 5 bases, leaving 4 bases of the junction unmatched. Per germline, CDR1 SEHNR and CDR2 FQNEAQ (reference sequence). The CDR3 is made up of 17 amino acids. CDR3 nucleotides: TGTGCCAGCAGCCCCCGACTAGCGGGATCTGGGGCCAACGTCCTGACTTTC. Its protein is CASSPRLAGSGANVLTF.

Ten or more counts support this clonotype. The chain is built from TRBV6-2 or TRBV6-3 and TRBJ2-3, with no clear D. CDR1 is MNHEY, CDR2 SVGEGT, per germline. V was trimmed by 2 bases and J by 6 bases, leaving 6 bases between them. The CDR3 has 12 amino acids. The CDR3 reads CASSYEADTQYF. The CDR3, as DNA: TGTGCCAGCAGTTACGAGGCTGATACGCAGTATTTT.

This chain joins TRBV28 and TRBJ1-1, with a possible D match to TRBD1 (5 bases). The CDR3 runs to 17 residues. Germline CDR1 reads MDHEN; CDR2 reads SYDVKM. V was clipped by 6 bases and J by 0 bases, with 20 bases between them. This CDR3 reads CASSGGGGGVLNTEAFF. The CDR3 bases are TGTGCCAGCAGCGGCGGGGGGGGGGGGGTACTGAACACTGAAGCTTTCTTT.

This clonotype was found many times. The gene calls are TRBV19 and TRBJ2-2; D gene uncertain. The germline CDR1 and CDR2 sequences are LNHDA and SQIVND (reference sequence). Trimming took off 7 bases at V and 2 bases at J, with 5 bases between the two ends. The CDR3 is made up of 12 amino acids. The CDR3 DNA reads as TGTGCCAGTACTATCAACACCGGGGAGCTGTTTTTT. Its protein product is CASTINTGELFF. The full variable domain, its missing parts supplied by reference TRBV19 and TRBJ2-2, is DGGITQSPKYLFRKEGQNVTLSCEQNLNHDAMYWYRQDPGQGLRLIYYSQIVNDFQKGDIAEGYSVSREKKESFPLTVTSAQKNPTAFYLCASTINTGELFFGEGSRLTVL.